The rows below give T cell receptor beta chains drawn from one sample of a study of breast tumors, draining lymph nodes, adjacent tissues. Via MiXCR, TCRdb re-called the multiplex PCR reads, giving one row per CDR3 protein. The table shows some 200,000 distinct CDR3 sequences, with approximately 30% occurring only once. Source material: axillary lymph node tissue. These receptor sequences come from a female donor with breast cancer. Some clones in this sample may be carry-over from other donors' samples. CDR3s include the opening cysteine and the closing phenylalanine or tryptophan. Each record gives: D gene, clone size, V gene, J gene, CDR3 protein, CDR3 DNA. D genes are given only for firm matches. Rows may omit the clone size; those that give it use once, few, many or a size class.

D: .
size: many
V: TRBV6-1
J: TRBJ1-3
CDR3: CASDIVGNTIYF
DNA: TGTGCCAGTGACATCGTTGGAAACACCATATATTTT

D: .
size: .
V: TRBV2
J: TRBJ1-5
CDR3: CASMGQPQHF
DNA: TGTGCCAGCATGGGGCAGCCCCAGCATTTT

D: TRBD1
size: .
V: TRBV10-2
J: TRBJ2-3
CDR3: CASSKNRGDTQYF
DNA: TGCGCCAGCAGTAAGAACAGGGGAGATACGCAGTATTTT

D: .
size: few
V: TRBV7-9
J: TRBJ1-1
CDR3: CASSLAGPNTEAFF
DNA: TGTGCCAGCAGCTTAGCTGGTCCGAACACTGAAGCTTTCTTT

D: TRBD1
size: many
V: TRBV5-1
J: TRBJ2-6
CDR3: CASSLEGTVFSGANVLTF
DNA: TGCGCCAGCAGCTTGGAGGGGACAGTTTTCTCTGGGGCCAACGTCCTGACTTTC

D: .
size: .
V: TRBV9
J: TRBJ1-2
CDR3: CASSAHLGGACGYTF
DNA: TGTGCCAGCAGCGCTCATCTAGGGGGGGCTTGTGGCTACACCTTC

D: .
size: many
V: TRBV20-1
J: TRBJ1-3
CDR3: CSASSRVTGNTIYF
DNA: TGCAGTGCTAGTAGCAGGGTGACGGGAAACACCATATATTTT

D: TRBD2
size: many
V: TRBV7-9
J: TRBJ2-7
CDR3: CASSLHGGLAGDSSYEQYF
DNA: TGTGCCAGCAGCCTCCACGGGGGACTAGCGGGTGATAGCTCCTACGAGCAGTACTTC

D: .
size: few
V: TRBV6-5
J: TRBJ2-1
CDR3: CASSHSKTSASYNEQFF
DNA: TGTGCCAGCAGTCACTCGAAGACATCTGCCTCCTACAATGAGCAGTTCTTC

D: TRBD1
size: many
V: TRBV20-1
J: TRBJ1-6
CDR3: CSAHRQGVYNSPLHF
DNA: TGCAGTGCTCATAGACAGGGGGTTTATAATTCACCCCTCCACTTT

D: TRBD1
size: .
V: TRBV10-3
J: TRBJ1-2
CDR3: CAISSRTGNYGYTF
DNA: TGTGCCATCAGTTCTCGGACAGGGAACTATGGCTACACCTTC

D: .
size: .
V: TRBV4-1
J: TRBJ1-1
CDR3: CASSQDLGGSNTEAFF
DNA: TGCGCCAGCAGCCAAGATTTGGGGGGGAGTAACACTGAAGCTTTCTTT

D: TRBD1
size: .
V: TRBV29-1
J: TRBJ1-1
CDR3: CSGRQGASTEAFF
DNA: TGCAGCGGCAGACAGGGGGCGTCGACTGAAGCTTTCTTT

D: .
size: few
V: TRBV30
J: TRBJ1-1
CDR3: CAWNQVDRNTEAFF
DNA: TGTGCCTGGAATCAAGTCGATCGGAACACTGAAGCTTTCTTT

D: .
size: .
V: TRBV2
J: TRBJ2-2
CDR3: CASSEGRPGELFF
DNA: TGTGCCAGCAGTGAAGGGAGGCCCGGGGAGCTGTTTTTT

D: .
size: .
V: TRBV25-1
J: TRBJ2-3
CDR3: CASSLARRVLYF
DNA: TGTGCCAGCAGCTTAGCGAGGAGGGTGTTGTATTTT

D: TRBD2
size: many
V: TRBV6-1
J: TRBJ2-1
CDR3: CASSASGGYNEQFF
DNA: TGTGCCAGCAGTGCAAGCGGGGGCTACAATGAGCAGTTCTTC

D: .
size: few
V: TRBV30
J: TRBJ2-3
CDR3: CAWRKGGRGPNTQYF
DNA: TGTGCCTGGAGAAAGGGGGGTAGAGGCCCAAATACGCAGTATTTT

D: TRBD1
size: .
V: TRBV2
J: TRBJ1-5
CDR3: CASKAGTGDNQPQHF
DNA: TGTGCCAGCAAGGCCGGGACAGGGGATAATCAGCCCCAGCATTTT

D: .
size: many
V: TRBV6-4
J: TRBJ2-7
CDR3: CASSHSMIASYEQYF
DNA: TGTGCCAGCAGTCACTCAATGATCGCATCCTACGAGCAGTACTTC

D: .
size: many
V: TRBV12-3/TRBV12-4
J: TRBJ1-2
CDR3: CASSSSGFTIYGYTF
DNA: TGTGCCAGCAGTTCCTCAGGATTTACTATCTATGGCTACACCTTC

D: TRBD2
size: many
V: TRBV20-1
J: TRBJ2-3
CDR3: CSARFGGGDTQYF
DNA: TGCAGTGCTAGATTCGGGGGGGGAGATACGCAGTATTTT

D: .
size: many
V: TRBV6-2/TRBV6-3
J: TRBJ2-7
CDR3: CASSLSGVGYEQYF
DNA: TGTGCCAGCAGTCTCTCGGGGGTCGGCTACGAGCAGTACTTC

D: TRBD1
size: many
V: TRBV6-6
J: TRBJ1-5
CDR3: CASEQGNQPQHF
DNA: TGTGCCAGCGAACAGGGGAATCAGCCCCAGCATTTT